The 9 T cell receptor beta chains below all came from one sample that was sequenced in a study of CXCR3-negative and CXCR3-positive naive CD8 T cells. In preparing the TRB cDNA libraries, 5' RACE with UMI labels was used. TCRdb re-called the 5' RACE reads; every CDR3 protein appears as one record, without DNA. The listing contains 38,000 or so distinct CDR3 sequences. The sequenced sample consisted of memory CD8+ T cells from blood. The receptor source for this set is a human donor in good health. Some clones in this sample may be carry-over from other donors' samples.

The CDR3 sequence: CASSPDPNEQFF. The chain recombines TRBV28 with TRBJ2-1. The germline gives CDR1 MDHEN, CDR2 SYDVKM. The CDR3 is 12 amino acids.

The chain has TRBV4-3 and TRBJ2-1; the TRBD2 assignment by TCRdb is unverifiable without DNA. Germline values: CDR1 LGHNA, CDR2 YSLEER. The CDR3 covers 15 residues. This CDR3 reads CASSQTSGAYNEQFF.

J is TRBJ2-3 and V is TRBV28; there is no DNA to check the TCRdb D call of TRBD2. Germline lookup yields CDR1 MDHEN and CDR2 SYDVKM. CDR3 length: 15 amino acids. CDR3 loop: CASSYSPPDTDTQYF.

This sequence joins TRBV7-9 and TRBJ2-1; TCRdb's D gene call, TRBD1, goes unchecked for lack of DNA. The CDR3 has 14 amino acids. CDR1 is SEHNR and CDR2 is FQNEAQ in the germline V gene (reference sequence). This CDR3 is CASSLLGTHNEQFF.

The chain joins TRBV25-1 to TRBJ1-1. The CDR3 is made up of 13 amino acids. Per the germline V gene, CDR1 is MGHDK and CDR2 is SYGVNS. The CDR3 spells CASSEPKRQDAFF.

The chain employs TRBV6-2 or TRBV6-3 and TRBJ2-7. The CDR3 spans 13 residues. The germline gives CDR1 MNHEY, CDR2 SVGEGT. The CDR3 protein is CASSPDVTYEQYF.

V is TRBV7-9 and J is TRBJ1-5. The CDR3 sequence is 12 residues long. Germline CDR1 is SEHNR and CDR2 is FQNEAQ (reference sequence). CDR3 loop: CASGRNNQPQHF.

This chain uses TRBV28 with TRBJ2-5; checking the TCRdb D call of TRBD2 is not possible without DNA. Germline V gives CDR1 MDHEN, CDR2 SYDVKM. This CDR3 contains 16 residues. CDR3 sequence reads: CASSLLEGRDQETQYF.

CDR3 region: CASSYGGAYNEQFF. This sequence joins TRBV6-2 or TRBV6-3 and TRBJ2-1; lacking DNA, the TRBD1 call made by TCRdb goes unchecked. Germline V CDR1 and CDR2: MNHEY, SVGEGT. The CDR3 totals 14 residues.